This T cell receptor (beta chain) emerged from a study of identical twins (dated by TCRdb to the mid-2010s). Describing the broader study: TCR alpha and beta repertoires from monozygotic twins, unrelated adults of various ages and cord blood were deep-sequenced to test whether fetal clonotypes persist. Replicate twin experiments were performed at different times using different library preparation protocols to rule out contamination.

V trim: 1 base; J trim: 6 bases; unmatched bases: 5. Spanning cysteine to phenylalanine, the CDR3 consists of 15 amino acids. Only CDR3 DNA remains: 45 bases, in frame from the first base. Per the germline V gene, MNHNS is the CDR1 and SASEGT is the CDR2. To note about this clonotype: There is no known antigen for this receptor. No much larger clonotype is one base removed from it; base qualities were not supplied.

Library preparation was by 5' RACE. Sequencing used an Illumina HiSeq 2000. A universal primer binding site was added through template switching, and the final cDNA carried a unique molecular identifier so that TCR cDNA molecules could be counted accurately. Specific primers in the conserved constant-segment region were used to synthesize first-strand cDNA for TCR alpha and beta chains. To control for contamination, every cDNA library carried two barcodes: a SMART-Mk sample barcode plus Illumina barcodes. TruSeq adapter sequences and Illumina sample barcodes were added in two successive PCR steps. TCR alpha and beta cDNA libraries were sequenced on the Illumina HiSeq platform with custom primers. The published analysis was carried out like this. Unique molecular identifiers were extracted from raw reads with MiGEC, and CDR3 positions were determined with MiXCR. Recombination models were inferred per individual with the repgenHMM and IGoR tools using an EM algorithm. Shared clonotype analysis was performed with the tcR package in R, normalizing sharing by the product of cloneset sizes. To study raw recombination free of thymic and clonal selection effects, out-of-frame nonproductive sequences were analyzed. The raw public data were reprocessed by TCRdb itself: fastp quality trimming at Q25, MiXCR clonotype calling, in-frame beta chains only. Identical CDR3 protein sequences are pooled into one entry, listed with their most common genes and DNA. None of the V and J calls come from the authors' own analysis; TCRdb made them. In all, the sample holds 1,800,000 or so distinct CDR3 sequences, and around 33% of those were seen once. The ten largest clones take up around 0.25% of the sample.

Every donor was a healthy Caucasian. Broader findings and caveats from the paper: Invariant T cells such as MAIT and iNKT could partly confound zero-insertion analyses, although diverse VJ usage argued against such confounding for most clonotypes. A weaker excess of twin sharing was found in beta out-of-frame sequences because the signal-to-noise ratio was lowered by fewer shared sequences. Out-of-frame TCR alpha sequences shared between twins showed an excess of low generation-probability sequences compared with coincidental sharing between unrelated individuals. Because the same donors could not be followed over many years, the conclusions relied on cross-sectional statistical analysis. Out-of-frame TCR alpha sharing in monozygotic twins was systematically underestimated by recombination models, whereas sharing between unrelated individuals was in agreement with the recombination models. Abundant cord blood beta clonotypes carried fewer insertions; young adult naive repertoires showed a weaker similar trend, while memory repertoires showed none.

The sequence derives from a newborn girl in good health. This chain is built from TRBV6-1 and TRBJ1-5; the central 8 bases match TRBD1. The sequencing input was cord blood. The CDR3 region reads CASSEVGTGGQPQHF. The DNA sequence follows: TGTGCCAGCAGTGAAGTTGGGACAGGTGGTCAGCCCCAGCATTTT.